This T cell receptor beta chain is from a study of OX40 agonist ivuxolimab in advanced cancers. With regard to the full study: The costimulatory receptor OX40 (CD134) was targeted by ivuxolimab, a fully human IgG2 agonistic monoclonal antibody. Among the roughly 52 dose-escalation patients, about 19 had hepatocellular carcinoma, about 15 melanoma, 9 renal cell carcinoma and 9 head and neck cancer. Prior anti-PD-1, anti-PD-L1 or anti-CTLA-4 therapy was permitted, and approximately 42% of dose-escalation patients had received checkpoint inhibitors. A male proportion of roughly 80% and a mean age of around 60 years, ranging from about 23 to 90, were recorded for the dose-escalation cohort. The point of sequencing TCRbeta in the periphery was to test whether ivuxolimab changed TCR sequence diversity and drove clonal T-cell expansion. Partial responses occurred in three dose-escalation patients: two with cutaneous melanoma and one with hepatocellular carcinoma. Intravenous ivuxolimab was administered to patients every 2 weeks at six dose levels: 0.01, 0.1, 0.3, 1.5, 3 and 10 mg/kg. The monotherapy dose-escalation portion (N of about 49 patients) of the phase I ivuxolimab trial is reported in the paper.

V ends up 0 bases short and J 5 bases short, with an unmatched junction base count of 1. The CDR3 has 13 amino acids, counting the end cysteine and phenylalanine. The kept DNA is CDR3 alone, 39 bases in frame from the first base. The germline V gene yields SGHDT for CDR1 and YYEEEE for CDR2. Genomic DNA was extracted from sorted cells for sequencing of the TCRbeta CDR3 region. TCRbeta CDR3 regions were sequenced using the immunoSEQ Assay. Imported from immuneACCESS, the table was reduced by TCRdb to in-frame sequences with V and J called. These copies leave out some clones; in studies compared against another copy, an unresolved V gene accounts for under half, and the cause of the remainder is not known. The sample data list 58,000 or so clones, and over 80% of these were observed just once. Approximately 3% of the sample lies in the top ten. In this sample, this clone turned up a few times. No cognate antigen has been identified for it. There are no base qualities to consult, and no much larger clone falls within one base.

The study at large found these results: Low levels of normalized T-cell clonal expansion were also seen in some patients who did not respond. After ivuxolimab, CD8+ T cells had more expanded clones than CD4+ T cells on average. In the 0.1-3.0 mg/kg groups, partial responders had among the lowest normalized peripheral clonal expansion, particularly in CD8+ T cells. At doses from 0.1 to 3.0 mg/kg, clonal expansion was seen in both CD4+ and CD8+ blood T cells between baseline and week 6. Which antigens the clonally expanded peripheral T cells were specific for was not determined.

The trial excluded patients who had a history of autoimmune disease or were on systemic immunosuppression. In every dose cohort, peripheral blood was drawn for TCR sequencing at baseline, cycle 4 day 1, and cycle 7 day 1. The samples were taken from a phase I, first-in-human, multicenter, open-label dose-escalation trial of ivuxolimab. Adults with locally advanced or metastatic head and neck squamous cell, hepatocellular, melanoma or renal cell carcinoma were enrolled in the trial. Before TCR sequencing, CD4+ T cells and CD8+ T cells were sorted from peripheral blood as separate populations. Material: CD4+ or CD8+ T cells sorted from blood, obtained in a trial of the OX40 agonist ivuxolimab. The V gene is TRBV5-6 and the J gene is TRBJ2-5; TRBD1 aligns with 7 central bases. The sequence derives from an adult with an advanced solid tumor such as melanoma, head and neck, liver or kidney cancer. The nucleotide sequence is given as TGTGCCAGCAGCTTGGACAGGGGCGAGACCCAGTACTTC. It is translated as CASSLDRGETQYF.